This T cell receptor (beta chain) was sequenced for a study of blood T cell repertoires in COVID-19. Study-wide background: There were acute and convalescent COVID-19 samples, and they came from the United States, Italy and Spain. Sample material is recorded as cDNA or gDNA derived from T cells, B-cell-depleted T cells, or PBMCs.

The CDR3 runs to 15 residues. Germline V CDR1 and CDR2: KGHDR, SFDVKD. J gave up 8 bases and V 4 bases, and 5 bases lay outside the gene matches. Authors' analysis steps: Nucleated cell counts were estimated from reference gene primer amplification. Data came from immunoSEQ multiplex PCR; TCRdb stores just in-frame clones and leaves some out. That table supplies the V and J calls and clone size; D and trimming were determined from the DNA. The data show some 110,000 clones, around 86% seen once. The sequence was obtained from a man aged 45-60 years with acute or convalescent COVID-19. Source material: peripheral blood. The chain employs TRBV24-1 and TRBJ1-4; 11 bases agree with TRBD1. The CDR3 spells CATSEPDRGREKLFF. CDR3 nucleotide sequence: TGTGCCACCAGTGAGCCGGACAGGGGGCGCGAAAAACTGTTTTTT.